The rows below give T cell receptor beta chains drawn from one sample of a study of CD4 and CD8 cells across lung adenocarcinoma regions. TCRdb reanalysed the PCR reads using MiXCR and keeps one entry per CDR3 protein. The sample shows about 8,000 distinct CDR3 sequences, roughly 56% of them seen only once. The material sequenced was CD4+ T cells from the center of a lung tumor. Receptor source: a female donor with lung adenocarcinoma. The CD4 and CD8 labels of this study may be unreliable. Each CDR3 is given with its conserved first and last residue.

>TRBJ1-2|TRBV27
CASSFRGLGGYTF
>TRBJ2-4|TRBV6-5
CASSYGGIAGVNIQYF
>-|TRBV6-1
CASSKPWGQAGNEQFF
>TRBJ2-4|TRBV27
CASTNRGGEGDIQYF
>TRBJ2-3|TRBV10-3
CPISRTGAKNTQYF
>TRBJ2-3|TRBV7-2
CASSLVSDTQYF
>TRBJ2-1|TRBV6-1
CASSPYSGSGNNEQFF
>TRBJ1-2|TRBV10-2
CASKGRGTYGYTF
>TRBJ2-1|TRBV9
CASSVARGNEQFF
>TRBJ2-1|TRBV6-1
CASNSGRGFHNEQFF
>TRBJ2-3|TRBV27
CAGGPGPDTQYF
>TRBJ2-4|TRBV6-1
CASSAGLGTLAKNIQYF
>TRBJ2-7|TRBV6-1
CASETGWGGEQYF
>TRBJ2-5|TRBV11-2
CANIILSLFGQQETQYF
>-|TRBV6-1
CASSERVRTVSSYEQYF
>TRBJ1-5|TRBV7-2
CASSLGFGQPQHF
>TRBJ2-1|TRBV27
CASSRTSGTLSYNEQFF
>-|TRBV6-1
CASSEARGLGGRDQETQYF
>TRBJ2-5|TRBV27
CASSLYDQQETQYF
>TRBJ2-4|TRBV6-1
CASRTSPGTGTDIQYF
>TRBJ2-5|TRBV27
CASTNVGRDRNTQYF
>TRBJ2-1|TRBV25-1
CASSDSGGNNEQFF
>-|TRBV6-2/TRBV6-3
CASSGYFEQYF